What follows are 9 T cell receptor beta chains derived from one specimen sequenced in a study of OX40 agonist ivuxolimab in advanced cancers. Sequenced by immunoSEQ multiplex PCR; TCRdb stores in-frame clones only, minus some. The sample shows 80,000 to 130,000 clones, over 75% of them seen only once. The sequencing used CD4+ or CD8+ T cells sorted from blood, collected in a trial of the OX40 agonist ivuxolimab. The receptors come from an adult with an advanced solid tumor such as melanoma, head and neck, liver or kidney cancer.

V gene TRBV9 combines with J gene TRBJ1-1; 8 positions match TRBD1. Germline CDR1 SGDLS, CDR2 YYNGEE. The CDR3 totals 15 residues. V gave up 3 bases and J gave up 0 bases; unmatched junction bases: 4. The DNA for the CDR3 is TGTGCCAGCAGCGCAGGACAGGGCATGAACACTGAAGCTTTCTTT. It codes for CASSAGQGMNTEAFF. The full variable domain, rest sourced from reference TRBV9 and TRBJ1-1, is DSGVTQTPKHLITATGQRVTLRCSPRSGDLSVYWYQQSLDQGLQFLIQYYNGEERAKGNILERFSAQQFPDLHSELNLSSLELGDSALYFCASSAGQGMNTEAFFGQGTRLTVV.

The chain carries TRBV2 and TRBJ2-7; D is possibly TRBD1 (5 bases). The CDR3 totals 15 residues. The V gene's germline CDR1 is SNHLY and CDR2 FYNNEI. V lost 0 bases to trimming and J lost 2 bases, with 11 bases between them. In DNA form, the CDR3 reads TGTGCCAGCAGTGAAGCACCAGGGCCCACCTACGAGCAGTACTTC. As protein: CASSEAPGPTYEQYF.

V is TRBV5-1 and J is TRBJ2-7, with TRBD2 matching 8 bases. The CDR3 extends over 14 amino acids. CDR1 and CDR2 from the germline V gene are SGHRS and YFSETQ. The junction had 6 bases not matched to a gene; V was cut back by 6 bases and J by 1 base. The CDR3 spells CASMDSGISYEQYF. Here the CDR3 DNA reads TGCGCCAGCATGGATAGCGGGATTTCCTACGAGCAGTACTTC.

This chain joins TRBV5-1 and TRBJ2-1; 8 bases agree with TRBD2. There are 15 residues in the CDR3. With V trimmed by 4 bases and J by 6 bases, 9 bases remained unmatched. Germline values: CDR1 SGHRS, CDR2 YFSETQ. The CDR3 sequence: CASSLGLAGSNEQFF. The DNA of the CDR3 is TGCGCCAGCAGCCTGGGGTTAGCGGGGAGCAATGAGCAGTTCTTC. The full variable domain, completed using reference TRBV5-1 and TRBJ2-1, is KAGVTQTPRYLIKTRGQQVTLSCSPISGHRSVSWYQQTPGQGLQFLFEYFSETQRNKGNFPGRFSGRQFSNSRSEMNVSTLELGDSALYLCASSLGLAGSNEQFFGPGTRLTVL.

The rearrangement links TRBV29-1 to TRBJ1-1; perhaps TRBD1 as D (5 bases). V was trimmed by 4 bases and J by 11 bases, leaving 20 bases between them. The germline V gene encodes CDR1 SQVTM and CDR2 ANQGSEA. The CDR3 consists of 13 residues. The CDR3 bases are TGCAGCGTTGGAAGCAGGGATTTAGTTGAGGCTTTCTTT. Translating gives CSVGSRDLVEAFF. The variable domain in full, completed from reference TRBV29-1 and TRBJ1-1, reads SAVISQKPSRDICQRGTSLTIQCQVDSQVTMMFWYRQQPGQSLTLIATANQGSEATYESGFVIDKFPISRPNLTFSTLTVSNMSPEDSSIYLCSVGSRDLVEAFFGQGTRLTVV.

V and J are TRBV5-1 and TRBJ2-1; 11 nucleotides line up with TRBD2. The germline gives CDR1 SGHRS, CDR2 YFSETQ. J was trimmed by 7 bases and V by 4 bases; bases with no gene match: 16. The length of the CDR3 is 18 residues. This CDR3 is CASSLRGLAGVLVNEQFF. CDR3 bases: TGCGCCAGCAGCCTCCGAGGACTAGCGGGCGTTTTAGTGAATGAGCAGTTCTTC.

The gene calls are TRBV10-3 and TRBJ2-5; no clear D. Germline V gene sequence: CDR1 ENHRY, CDR2 SYGVKD. Trimming cost V 4 bases and J 3 bases, with 6 bases left between them. This CDR3 is 12 amino acids long. The CDR3 region has the DNA TGTGCCATCAGTGGACTGGAAGAGACCCAGTACTTC. This sequence encodes CAISGLEETQYF.

The V gene is TRBV6-6, the J gene TRBJ1-2; unclear D gene. The CDR3 spans 14 residues. The V end was cut by 2 bases, the J end by 8 bases, with 15 bases between. Germline V gives CDR1 MNHNY, CDR2 SVGAGI (reference sequence). The CDR3 protein is CASSYSLKAWGYTF. The DNA of the CDR3 is TGTGCCAGCAGTTACAGCCTAAAGGCTTGGGGCTACACCTTC.

This chain connects TRBV28 to TRBJ2-7; D possibly matches TRBD1 or TRBD2 (5 bases each). Germline V gene sequence: CDR1 MDHEN, CDR2 SYDVKM. The V end was cut by 9 bases, the J end by 2 bases, with 32 bases between. The CDR3 has 19 residues. The CDR3 nucleotides are TGTGCCAGTCCGCAGGGTCGGGGCAAGTTTATCCGGCTTCCCTACGAGCAGTACTTC. Its translation: CASPQGRGKFIRLPYEQYF.